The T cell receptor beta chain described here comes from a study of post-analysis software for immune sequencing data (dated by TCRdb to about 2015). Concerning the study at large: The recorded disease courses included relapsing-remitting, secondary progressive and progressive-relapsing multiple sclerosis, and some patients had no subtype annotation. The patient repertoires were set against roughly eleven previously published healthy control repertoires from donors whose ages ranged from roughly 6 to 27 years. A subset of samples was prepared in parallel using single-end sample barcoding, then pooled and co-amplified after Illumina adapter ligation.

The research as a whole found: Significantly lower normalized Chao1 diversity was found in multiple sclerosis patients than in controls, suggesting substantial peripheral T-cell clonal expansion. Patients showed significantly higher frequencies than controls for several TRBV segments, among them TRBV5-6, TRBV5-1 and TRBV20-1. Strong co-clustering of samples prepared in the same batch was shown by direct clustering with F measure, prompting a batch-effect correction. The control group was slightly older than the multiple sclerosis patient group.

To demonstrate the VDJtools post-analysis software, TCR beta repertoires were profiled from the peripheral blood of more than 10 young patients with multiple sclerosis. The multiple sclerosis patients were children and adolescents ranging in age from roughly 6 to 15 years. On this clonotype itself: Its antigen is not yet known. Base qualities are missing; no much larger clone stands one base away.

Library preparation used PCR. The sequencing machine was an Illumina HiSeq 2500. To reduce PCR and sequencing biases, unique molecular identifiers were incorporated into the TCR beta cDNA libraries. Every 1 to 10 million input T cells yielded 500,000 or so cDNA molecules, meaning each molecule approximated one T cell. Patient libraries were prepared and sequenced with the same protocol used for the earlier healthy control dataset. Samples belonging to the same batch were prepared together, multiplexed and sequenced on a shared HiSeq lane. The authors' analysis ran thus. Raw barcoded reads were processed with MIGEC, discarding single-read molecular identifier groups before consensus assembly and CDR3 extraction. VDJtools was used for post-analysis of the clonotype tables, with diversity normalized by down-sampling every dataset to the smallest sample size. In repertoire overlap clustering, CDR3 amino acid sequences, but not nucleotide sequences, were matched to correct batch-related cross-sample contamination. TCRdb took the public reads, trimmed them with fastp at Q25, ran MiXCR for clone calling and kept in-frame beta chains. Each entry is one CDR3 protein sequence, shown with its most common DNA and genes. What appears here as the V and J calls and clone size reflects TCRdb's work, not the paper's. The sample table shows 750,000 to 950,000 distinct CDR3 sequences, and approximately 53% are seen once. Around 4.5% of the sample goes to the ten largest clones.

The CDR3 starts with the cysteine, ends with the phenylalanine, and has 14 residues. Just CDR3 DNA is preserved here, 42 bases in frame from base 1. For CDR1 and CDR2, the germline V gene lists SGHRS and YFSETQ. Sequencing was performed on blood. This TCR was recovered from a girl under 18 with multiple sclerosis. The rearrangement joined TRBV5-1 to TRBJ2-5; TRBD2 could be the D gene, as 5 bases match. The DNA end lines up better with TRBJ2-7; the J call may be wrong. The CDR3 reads CASSLGVLRGEQYF. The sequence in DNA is TGCGCCAGCAGCTTGGGGGTCTTACGGGGCGAGCAGTACTTC.